This T cell receptor beta chain came from a study of cytomegalovirus exposure and HLA in healthy donors. Whole-study findings and limits: Common viral pathogens (according to a later analysis) appeared linked to several of the most significant clusters. According to a later analysis, most TCR beta chains associated with CMV appeared HLA-restricted.

The CDR3 loop spans 15 amino acids. CDR1 is SNHLY and CDR2 is FYNNEI in the germline V gene. Trimming cost V 5 bases and J 4 bases, with 17 bases left between them. This clone was seen a handful of times. Its antigen is not identified. Primers included in the PCR were 60 Vbeta and 13 Jbeta primers. Some clones are missing from TCRdb's copy, which holds only in-frame ones; the method was immunoSEQ multiplex PCR. The sample lists 100,000 to 150,000 clones; about 8.5% were seen once. This receptor was taken from a man between 40 and 49 years old in good health and CMV-seronegative. The specimen sequenced was PBMCs. The chain combines TRBV2 with TRBJ2-5; tentatively, D is TRBD2 (6 bases). CDR3 DNA sequence: TGTGCCAGCAGTTCGGGACTCCAAGGGGCAGAGACCCAGTACTTC. Translated, it gives CASSSGLQGAETQYF.